Shown below are 22 T cell receptor beta chains from a single sample sequenced in a study of T cell responses to AZD1222 COVID-19 vaccine (TCRdb year 2021). Libraries were made using the immunoSEQ multiplex PCR assay. TCRdb limited this immuneACCESS table to in-frame rearrangements with V and J called. A share of clones is missing; checked studies link under half to unresolved V genes, and the rest is unexplained. The sample includes 90,000 to 150,000 clones, with around 84% observed a single time. The top ten constitute about 7.8% of the sample. Reading the label with the study, this specimen's time point is: baseline before first vaccination. This material consisted of peripheral blood, taken on day 0 of AZD1222 vaccination. These receptors were obtained from an adult in good health.

Of note for this clone: Other DNA sequences in this specimen translate into the identical CDR3. The chain combines TRBV5-1 with TRBJ2-1, with TRBD2 matching 10 bases. This CDR3 region has 15 residues. Per germline, CDR1 SGHRS and CDR2 YFSETQ. J gave up 6 bases and V 2 bases, and 5 bases lay outside the gene matches. The CDR3 sequence: CASSLGLAGVNEQFF. DNA of the CDR3: TGCGCCAGCAGCTTAGGTCTAGCGGGGGTCAATGAGCAGTTCTTC.

The chain is built from TRBV19 and TRBJ1-2, with D hard to call. CDR1 and CDR2 from the germline V gene are LNHDA and SQIVND (reference sequence). CDR3 length: 13 residues. Trimming stripped 5 bases from V and 1 base from J, with 8 bases between. CDR3 amino acids: CASSLGFNYGYTF. The CDR3 DNA is TGTGCCAGTAGTCTCGGGTTTAACTATGGCTACACCTTC. The whole variable domain, filled in from reference TRBV19 and TRBJ1-2, reads DGGITQSPKYLFRKEGQNVTLSCEQNLNHDAMYWYRQDPGQGLRLIYYSQIVNDFQKGDIAEGYSVSREKKESFPLTVTSAQKNPTAFYLCASSLGFNYGYTFGSGTRLTVV.

V gene TRBV7-8 combines with J gene TRBJ1-5, with unresolved D. The CDR3 loop spans 14 amino acids. V was pared by 1 base and J by 1 base, with 5 bases between. Germline values: CDR1 SGHVS, CDR2 FQNEAQ. The CDR3 nucleotides are TGTGCCAGCAGCTTAGTGGACAGCAATCAGCCCCAGCATTTT. Protein: CASSLVDSNQPQHF.

DNA of the CDR3: TGCGCCAGCAGCTTGGGGGGGAACACTGAAGCTTTCTTT. Translating gives CASSLGGNTEAFF. The rearrangement links TRBV5-1 to TRBJ1-1; D is unclear. CDR1 and CDR2 from the germline V gene are SGHRS and YFSETQ. The CDR3 runs 13 residues. V dropped 0 bases and J dropped 1 base, with 4 bases sitting between them.

The CDR3, as DNA: TGTGCCAGTAGTCCCCGTGGTGCCTCCTACGAGCAGTACTTC. Translated, it gives CASSPRGASYEQYF. This chain connects TRBV19 to TRBJ2-7; D not resolved. The CDR3 runs 14 residues. Germline lookup yields CDR1 LNHDA and CDR2 SQIVND (reference sequence). Deletions cut 5 bases from V and 0 bases from J, with 11 bases between.

V usage is TRBV27 and J usage is TRBJ2-6; D ambiguous. CDR1 and CDR2 (germline): MNHEY, SMNVEV (reference sequence). The CDR3 contains 16 residues. Trimming took off 4 bases at V and 0 bases at J, with 10 bases between the two ends. This CDR3 reads CASSSLGYSGANVLTF. In DNA form, the CDR3 reads TGTGCCAGCAGTTCCCTTGGGTACTCTGGGGCCAACGTCCTGACTTTC.

The chain employs TRBV18 and TRBJ1-6; 8 bases line up with TRBD1. With 2 bases clipped from V and 10 bases from J, the junction kept 7 bases outside the gene matches. From germline, CDR1 is KGHSH and CDR2 LQKENI. This CDR3 has 15 residues. CDR3 amino acids: CASSPSRGLESPLHF. The CDR3, as DNA: TGTGCCAGCTCACCATCCAGGGGGCTGGAATCACCCCTCCACTTT.

This chain joins TRBV7-2 and TRBJ1-4; maybe TRBD1 (5 bases). Germline CDR1 reads SGHTA; CDR2 reads FQGNSA. With 5 bases removed from V and 6 bases from J, the gap between germline ends came to 19 bases. The CDR3 totals 16 residues. CDR3 DNA sequence: TGTGCCAGCAGCCAACTGGGGGGGATACTAGATGAAAAACTGTTTTTT. Its protein product is CASSQLGGILDEKLFF.

The chain is built from TRBV12-3 or TRBV12-4 and TRBJ2-1; 10 bases are shared with TRBD2. This CDR3 region has 13 residues. V lost 6 bases, J lost 9 bases, and 5 bases stayed unmatched. CDR3: CASRSGGAGEQFF. The DNA for the CDR3 is TGTGCCAGCAGAAGCGGGGGGGCCGGTGAGCAGTTCTTC.

This clone was counted a few times. The chain has TRBV6-5 and TRBJ2-3; 8 positions match TRBD2. The CDR3 runs to 15 residues. Germline V gene lookup returns CDR1 MNHEY and CDR2 SVGAGI. Trimming at V came to 8 bases and at J to 6 bases, leaving 13 bases not matched to a gene. The CDR3 region has the DNA TGTGCCAGCCGCCTTTTAGCGGGGCGCGGTGATACGCAGTATTTT. This codes for CASRLLAGRGDTQYF.

The chain uses TRBV6-6 and TRBJ1-4; no definite D call. The CDR3 is made up of 13 amino acids. V shed 2 bases and J shed 8 bases, with 9 bases lying between them. Germline V lookup: CDR1 MNHNY, CDR2 SVGAGI (reference sequence). Written as DNA, the CDR3 is TGTGCCAGCAGTTACAGGGTTGCGGAAAAACTGTTTTTT. Protein: CASSYRVAEKLFF.

This clone showed up just a few times. The chain couples TRBV28 to TRBJ2-5, with 15 bases lining up with TRBD2. V was pared by 7 bases and J by 5 bases, with 2 bases of the junction left unmatched. CDR1 and CDR2 from the germline V gene are MDHEN and SYDVKM. CDR3 length: 14 amino acids. CDR3 amino acids: CASTGLAGGETQYF. As DNA, the CDR3 is TGTGCCAGCACCGGACTAGCGGGGGGGGAGACCCAGTACTTC.

This chain links TRBV12-3 or TRBV12-4 with TRBJ2-1; D gene ambiguous. Trimming took 8 bases from V and 14 from J, leaving 7 bases between them. This CDR3 region has 8 residues. The DNA of the CDR3 is TGTGCCAGCGGAGAAAAGTTCTTC. It specifies CASGEKFF.

The rearrangement uses TRBV18 and TRBJ1-3; 10 positions match TRBD1. There are 16 residues in the CDR3. Germline V gene sequence: CDR1 KGHSH, CDR2 LQKENI. The trim removed 2 bases at V and 2 bases at J, leaving 3 bases unmatched. CDR3 protein: CASSPYGTGAGNTIYF. DNA of the CDR3: TGTGCCAGCTCACCATACGGGACAGGGGCTGGAAACACCATATATTTT.

The rearrangement links TRBV11-2 to TRBJ1-5; possibly TRBD1 for D (6 bases). Trimming shortened V by 5 bases and J by 6 bases, and 14 bases separated the two germline ends. CDR1 and CDR2 from the germline V gene are SGHAT and FQNNGV. The length of the CDR3 is 14 residues. The CDR3 nucleotides are TGTGCCAGCAGCCCGACAGGCGGCGGTCAGCCCCAGCATTTT. This gives the protein CASSPTGGGQPQHF.

The rearrangement joins TRBV5-1 to TRBJ2-2; TRBD1 aligns across 8 bases. Germline V CDR1 and CDR2: SGHRS, YFSETQ. The CDR3 extends over 18 amino acids. Trimming took 4 bases from V and 4 from J; bases not matched to a gene: 15. CDR3 amino acids: CASSPTGYPGGGTGELFF. For the CDR3, the DNA is TGCGCCAGCAGCCCAACAGGGTACCCAGGGGGCGGCACCGGGGAGCTGTTTTTT.

The chain combines TRBV30 with TRBJ2-7; no definite D call. CDR1 is GTSNPN and CDR2 is SVGIG in the germline V gene (reference sequence). The CDR3 totals 11 residues. The germline V and J ends were trimmed by 5 bases and 0 bases, with 5 bases remaining between them. The DNA of the CDR3 is TGTGCCTGGGGCCTCTCCTACGAGCAGTACTTC. Amino acid sequence: CAWGLSYEQYF.

This chain joins TRBV24-1 and TRBJ2-7; 10 positions agree with TRBD1. J lost 5 bases, V lost 9 bases, and 12 bases had no gene match. CDR1 KGHDR and CDR2 SFDVKD come from the germline V gene. The CDR3 length is 15 residues. CDR3 nucleotide sequence: TGTGCCACCGGTAAGCGGACAGGGGGGGTTCACGAGCAGTACTTC. This gives the protein CATGKRTGGVHEQYF.

There are a few counts of this clone. V usage is TRBV28 and J usage is TRBJ1-5, with TRBD1 as a possible D gene (5 bases). V was trimmed by 5 bases and J by 7 bases, leaving 12 bases between them. CDR3 length equals 13 residues. CDR1 is MDHEN and CDR2 is SYDVKM in the germline V gene. CDR3 protein: CASSLRGRQPQHF. Written as DNA, the CDR3 is TGTGCCAGCAGTCTCCGGGGGAGGCAGCCCCAGCATTTT.

The chain is built from TRBV7-2 and TRBJ2-3; no definite D call. The CDR3 is made up of 12 amino acids. V was cut by 6 bases and J by 4 bases, with 8 bases left in between. Germline CDR1 SGHTA, CDR2 FQGNSA. The CDR3 coding sequence is TGTGCCAGCAGATTGGTGTCAGATACGCAGTATTTT. It specifies CASRLVSDTQYF.

Worth noting for this clone: At one of its ends the junction is not consistent with the germline gene, which may arise from a read error. The V call is TRBV7-7, the J call TRBJ1-1; tentatively, D is TRBD1 (6 bases). The CDR3 loop spans 13 amino acids. Germline lookup yields CDR1 SSHAT and CDR2 FNYEAQ (reference sequence). The DNA of the CDR3 is TGTGCTAGCAGCTTAGTGGAGGGGGGTGAAGCTTTCTTT. Encoded protein: CASSLVEGGEAFF. The full variable domain, in which reference TRBV7-7 and TRBJ1-1 provide the parts outside the CDR3, is GAGVSQSPRYKVTKRGQDVTLRCDPISSHATLYWYQQALGQGPEFLTYFNYEAQPDKSGLPSDRFSAERPEGSISTLTIQRTEQRDSAMYRCASSLVEGGEAFFGQGTRLTVV.

The V call is TRBV29-1, the J call TRBJ2-6; possible D gene TRBD1, 5 bases. In germline, CDR1 is SQVTM, CDR2 ANQGSEA. CDR3 length equals 14 residues. Trimming left V 7 bases short and J 2 bases short, with 12 bases between. CDR3 coding DNA: TGCAGCGCAGGGCCGGCACCTGGGGCCAACGTCCTGACTTTC. Its translation: CSAGPAPGANVLTF.